A selection of T cell receptor beta chains follows, all from one sample in a study of blood T cell repertoires in COVID-19. The method was immunoSEQ multiplex PCR; TCRdb's version includes in-frame clones alone and lacks a portion of them. The profile shows approximately 280,000 clones, roughly 88% of them singletons. Sequenced input: peripheral blood. The source is a woman aged 70-85 years with acute or convalescent COVID-19. The CDR3 runs from the conserved cysteine through the conserved F or W.

v_gene	j_gene	CDR3aa
TRBV10-3	TRBJ1-1	CAIAGTGEAFF
TRBV2	TRBJ2-3	CASNRGMGTDTQYF
TRBV7-6	TRBJ2-3	CASSSGLAATDTQYF
TRBV20-1	TRBJ2-3	CSASRGSDTQYF
TRBV5-1	TRBJ2-3	CASSEQGRGTDTQYF
TRBV15	TRBJ1-3	CATSRTLVGMSGNTIYF
TRBV3-1/TRBV3-2	TRBJ2-1	CASSQLLGEGEQFF
TRBV20-1	TRBJ1-1	CSVVVRGPAFF
TRBV29-1	TRBJ2-1	CSVGGLYNEQFF
TRBV6-5	TRBJ2-1	CASIAQPNNEQFF
TRBV6-5	TRBJ2-3	CATSSTDTQYF
TRBV18	TRBJ2-1	CASSPGAGPNEQFF
TRBV23-1	TRBJ1-1	CASSQAGKDTEAFF
TRBV14	TRBJ2-3	CASSRRGLLTDTQYF
TRBV5-1	TRBJ1-2	CASSQGRAINYGYTF
TRBV5-1	TRBJ1-2	CASSLGTGGGDGYTF
TRBV18	TRBJ2-5	CASSPLSRETQYF
TRBV19	TRBJ1-4	CASGYRGQDEKLFF
TRBV7-9	TRBJ2-7	CASSLSAVPGSDEQYF
TRBV6-5	TRBJ2-7	CASSRKDSRYEQYF
TRBV21-1	TRBJ2-7	CASSNGDRLYEQYF
TRBV3-1/TRBV3-2	TRBJ2-2	CASSNRPGSTGELFF
TRBV19	TRBJ2-2	CASSIMGGLAGELFF
TRBV10-1	TRBJ1-5	CASSTGLNQPQHF
TRBV7-2	TRBJ2-1	CASSFGGWGGEQFF
TRBV27	TRBJ2-7	CASSLGRGRRPYEQYF
TRBV20-1	TRBJ1-6	CSASSSGTDSSPLHF
TRBV7-6	TRBJ1-1	CASSLEGAGNTEAFF
TRBV29-1	TRBJ2-1	CSAALGVHEQFF
TRBV7-8	TRBJ1-2	CASSPPGGGYGYTF
TRBV11-3	TRBJ1-1	CASSAATGPNTEAFF
TRBV3-1/TRBV3-2	TRBJ2-1	CASSQGLGGGSYNEQFF
TRBV15	TRBJ1-1	CATGKGEGDTEAFF
TRBV3-1/TRBV3-2	TRBJ2-3	CASGRGGLDTQYF
TRBV20-1	TRBJ2-3	CSASRVLAAATDTQYF
TRBV5-4	TRBJ2-1	CASSMGAGTYNEQFF
TRBV7-6	TRBJ2-2	CASSQSGELFF
TRBV10-3	TRBJ1-5	CATNRDTTGGPQHF
TRBV7-8	TRBJ2-5	CASSGRLGAGETQYF
TRBV7-9	TRBJ1-1	CASSRGSTRMETEAFF
TRBV10-3	TRBJ2-1	CAIMNGGTYNEQFF
TRBV6-5	TRBJ1-4	CASAFTGTGNEKLFF
TRBV19	TRBJ1-5	CASTGTGNQPQHF
TRBV6-6	TRBJ1-4	CASSPDRGGEKLFF
TRBV4-1	TRBJ1-1	CASSQDRGRLGREAFF
TRBV15	TRBJ2-2	CATSRDRGNTGELFF
TRBV10-2	TRBJ1-3	CASAGQGPFSGNTIYF
TRBV16	TRBJ1-2	CASSSRQARGYTF
TRBV6-5	TRBJ1-2	CASSSRDGYGYTF
TRBV7-2	TRBJ2-5	CASSPAGTSKETQYF